This TCR beta chain came from a study of T cell responses to AZD1222 COVID-19 vaccine. About the research overall: Pooled in the analysis were second doses at about 4 or about 12 weeks. Study outcomes and limitations: Two doses of AZD1222 preceded a rise in Spike-specific TCR breadth and depth. Most donors were white British and more were female, and clonal diversity was possibly underestimated.

For this clone: Its antigen is currently unknown.

Sequencing was performed with immunoSEQ multiplex PCR; in TCRdb, only in-frame clones are kept and a portion is missing. The data contain approximately 160,000 clones, 90% of them singletons. The length of the CDR3 is 14 residues. Germline V lookup: CDR1 MNHEY, CDR2 SVGAGI. Trimming removed 0 bases at V and 3 bases at J, with 8 bases between. The TCR comes from an adult in good health. This material consisted of peripheral blood, taken on day 0 of AZD1222 vaccination. The chain recombines TRBV6-5 with TRBJ1-1, with a weak D call TRBD1 (6 bases). CDR3 bases: TGTGCCAGCAGTTACTCCCAGGGGTACACTGAAGCTTTCTTT. Protein sequence: CASSYSQGYTEAFF.